This is a list of T cell receptor beta chains from one sample in a study of blood T cell repertoires in COVID-19. Sequencing was performed with immunoSEQ multiplex PCR; in TCRdb, only in-frame clones are kept and a portion is missing. The sample carries tens of thousands of clones, around 88% recorded once. The sequenced sample consisted of peripheral blood. The receptors were sampled from a human donor with active COVID-19. The donor label of this sample is uncertain. Both conserved end residues are part of each CDR3.

CASSLGTGSPYEQYF TRBJ2-7 TRBV18
CASSPPYRNGTSGGFPTDTQYF TRBJ2-3 TRBV23-1
CASTTGPSGETQYF TRBJ2-5 TRBV2
CASSSTGTYEQYF TRBJ2-7 TRBV6-5
CASSADIMNTEAFF TRBJ1-1 TRBV5-6
CASSFSLETQYF TRBJ2-5 TRBV12-3/TRBV12-4
CASSVDWRGGPEAFF TRBJ1-1 TRBV9
CAISTRTGRSGANVLTF TRBJ2-6 TRBV10-3
CASSADSHSNQPQHF TRBJ1-5 TRBV7-6
CASTPPSYSGNTIYF TRBJ1-3 TRBV28
CASSQARSNEQFF TRBJ2-1 TRBV3-1/TRBV3-2
CAWSGLAGALLETQYF TRBJ2-5 TRBV30
CASSLGSGGGTEAFF TRBJ1-1 TRBV28
CASSLGFLAGAHYEQYF TRBJ2-7 TRBV13
CAISEAGGMVETQYF TRBJ2-5 TRBV10-3
CAWSYRDRSNTEAFF TRBJ1-1 TRBV30
CASSPRTGHNEKLFF TRBJ1-4 TRBV5-1
CASSQERQGASGRYPYEQYF TRBJ2-7 TRBV3-1/TRBV3-2
CASITWDRVNYGYTF TRBJ1-2 TRBV6-5
CASSTDRMKTQYF TRBJ2-5 TRBV7-8
CASSLAGGGAPAYGYTF TRBJ1-2 TRBV7-6
CASRPTEDNSPLHF TRBJ1-6 TRBV5-1
CASSVAGEDSPLHF TRBJ1-6 TRBV9
CASRNGAAVGNTEAFF TRBJ1-1 TRBV3-1/TRBV3-2
CASSLDGVQGARGYTF TRBJ1-2 TRBV7-9
CSVEVWDSSYNEQFF TRBJ2-1 TRBV29-1
CSVGGREAFF TRBJ1-1 TRBV29-1
CASSGLWFGANEKLFF TRBJ1-4 TRBV6-1
CASSLNGGAYEQYF TRBJ2-7 TRBV7-3
CAISESGGPNTGELFF TRBJ2-2 TRBV10-3
CASSTPGDPRWTGELFF TRBJ2-2 TRBV19
CASNSPLGQGLTNEKLFF TRBJ1-4 TRBV7-9
CASSTVLAGAYNEQFF TRBJ2-1 TRBV28
CASSTQQGSGTEAFF TRBJ1-1 TRBV19
CASSEARGHNYGYTF TRBJ1-2 TRBV2
CASSYFRGNEQFF TRBJ2-1 TRBV6-5
CSVGGLAGTETQYF TRBJ2-5 TRBV29-1
CASRAGQGSSYNSPLHF TRBJ1-6 TRBV28
CASSNSGGGSGELFF TRBJ2-2 TRBV6-6
CASSVASGNNEQFF TRBJ2-1 TRBV9
CASSQDGASNTEAFF TRBJ1-1 TRBV4-1
CAYLHRGFTDTQYF TRBJ2-3 TRBV30
CASSHDRGRGHTF TRBJ1-2 TRBV6-5
CASSKGVYGYTF TRBJ1-2 TRBV21-1
CASSLVNEAGTQYF TRBJ2-3 TRBV7-6
CASSSGQGAYEQYF TRBJ2-7 TRBV6-5
CASSLGAEPQHF TRBJ1-5 TRBV12-3/TRBV12-4
CARSTGTSGNTGELFF TRBJ2-2 TRBV5-3
CASSLGILGSGGRPHDEQFF TRBJ2-1 TRBV11-3